Shown below are 12 T cell receptor beta chains from a single sample sequenced in a study of blood T cell repertoires in COVID-19. Assay used: immunoSEQ multiplex PCR; TCRdb lists only in-frame clones, some missing. Among 180,000 or so clones, about 85% were seen once, and the ten largest hold around 9.5%. Sequenced material: peripheral blood. All receptors derive from a woman of 80 years or more with acute or convalescent COVID-19.

This clone was seen a handful of times. The chain carries TRBV29-1 and TRBJ2-6; D is possibly TRBD2 (6 bases). The V gene's germline CDR1 is SQVTM and CDR2 ANQGSEA. V lost 7 bases, J lost 0 bases, and 16 bases lay in between. The CDR3 runs 16 residues. The CDR3 region is CSAEGLPSSGANVLTF. Written as DNA, the CDR3 is TGCAGCGCTGAGGGACTTCCGAGCTCTGGGGCCAACGTCCTGACTTTC.

The chain joins TRBV6-4 to TRBJ1-2, with 7 bases matching TRBD1. The CDR3 length is 13 residues. In germline, CDR1 is MRHNA, CDR2 SNTAGT. Trimming at V came to 4 bases and at J to 2 bases, leaving 1 base not matched to a gene. The CDR3 nucleotides are TGTGCCAGCAGTGTGGGACAGAACTATGGCTACACCTTC. Protein sequence: CASSVGQNYGYTF.

The chain has TRBV6-5 and TRBJ1-1; 9 bases align to TRBD1. The germline gives CDR1 MNHEY, CDR2 SVGAGI. After removal of 6 bases from V and 7 bases from J, the junction contained 12 bases not matched to a gene. The CDR3 runs to 15 residues. The CDR3: CASRLSGTGFYEAFF. The CDR3 DNA follows: TGTGCCAGCAGGCTCTCCGGGACAGGGTTTTATGAAGCTTTCTTT.

The chain is built from TRBV30 and TRBJ2-1; tentative D call: TRBD2 (6 bases). The CDR3 has 13 residues. The ends were cut back, 2 bases at V and 5 bases at J, with 10 bases in the middle. Germline V gives CDR1 GTSNPN, CDR2 SVGIG (reference sequence). The CDR3 nucleotides are TGTGCCTGGAGTTTAGCGGTCCACAATGAGCAGTTCTTC. This gives the protein CAWSLAVHNEQFF.

The rearrangement links TRBV27 to TRBJ2-6, with D possibly TRBD2 on 6 matching bases. Trimming cost V 3 bases and J 3 bases, with 9 bases left between them. This CDR3 comprises 15 residues. Per the germline V gene, CDR1 is MNHEY and CDR2 is SMNVEV (reference sequence). DNA of the CDR3: TGTGCCAGCAGTTTTTGGGGAGGTGGGGCCAACGTCCTGACTTTC. This encodes CASSFWGGGANVLTF.

The CDR3 nucleotides read TGTGCCAGTAGTCCTGACTCGACCTACGAGCAGTACTTC. Its protein product is CASSPDSTYEQYF. V gene TRBV19 combines with J gene TRBJ2-7, with D unresolved. The CDR3 loop spans 13 amino acids. Germline V gene sequence: CDR1 LNHDA, CDR2 SQIVND (reference sequence). With 5 bases removed from V and 2 bases from J, the gap between germline ends came to 10 bases.

This chain links TRBV3-1 (or the pseudogene TRBV3-2) with TRBJ1-1; TRBD1 agrees at 10 bases. The CDR3 is 15 amino acids. Germline V CDR1 and CDR2: LGHDT, YNNKEL (reference sequence). Trimming took 1 base from V and 11 from J; bases not matched to a gene: 10. Here the CDR3 reads CASSQVVTGGFVAFF. The CDR3 DNA reads as TGTGCCAGCAGCCAAGTAGTGACAGGGGGCTTCGTCGCTTTCTTT.

The chain combines TRBV7-2 with TRBJ1-6, with a possible D match to TRBD1 (5 bases). Between the trimmed V and J ends, which lost 5 bases and 14 bases, there was a span of 16 bases. This CDR3 is 13 amino acids long. CDR1 is SGHTA, CDR2 FQGNSA, per germline. This chain's CDR3 is CASSTTPGMALHF. Written as DNA, the CDR3 is TGTGCCAGCAGCACAACTCCAGGGATGGCCCTCCACTTT.

CDR3 DNA: TGTGCCAGCAGCGTAGATCGAGCGAACACTGAAGCTTTCTTT. Translation gives CASSVDRANTEAFF. The chain joins TRBV9 to TRBJ1-1; no clear D gene. This CDR3 has 14 residues. The germline gives CDR1 SGDLS, CDR2 YYNGEE. Trimming shortened V by 0 bases and J by 1 base, and 7 bases separated the two germline ends.

This clone was counted between two and nine times. The CDR3 here is CASSPRQGTSGYTF. The CDR3 nucleotides read TGTGCCAGCAGTCCGAGACAGGGGACCAGTGGCTACACCTTC. The chain recombines TRBV2 with TRBJ1-2, with TRBD1 matching 8 bases. Trimming took 5 bases from V and 7 from J; bases not matched to a gene: 9. This CDR3 is built from 14 residues. In germline, CDR1 is SNHLY, CDR2 FYNNEI.

The chain uses TRBV27 and TRBJ1-2; D is unclear. Germline-derived CDR1 and CDR2 are MNHEY and SMNVEV (reference sequence). Trimming removed 1 base from V and 2 bases from J, with 8 bases in between. The CDR3 consists of 14 residues. The CDR3 DNA is TGTGCCAGCAGTTTATTACCGGTGAACTATGGCTACACCTTC. This sequence encodes CASSLLPVNYGYTF.

The chain couples TRBV19 to TRBJ2-7; D gene unclear. CDR1 LNHDA and CDR2 SQIVND come from the germline V gene (reference sequence). The V end was cut by 0 bases, the J end by 0 bases, with 3 bases between. This CDR3 has 13 residues. CDR3 sequence: CASSIDRSYEQYF. CDR3 coding DNA: TGTGCCAGTAGTATAGACCGCTCCTACGAGCAGTACTTC. Variable domain in full (rest from reference TRBV19 and TRBJ2-7): DGGITQSPKYLFRKEGQNVTLSCEQNLNHDAMYWYRQDPGQGLRLIYYSQIVNDFQKGDIAEGYSVSREKKESFPLTVTSAQKNPTAFYLCASSIDRSYEQYFGPGTRLTVT.